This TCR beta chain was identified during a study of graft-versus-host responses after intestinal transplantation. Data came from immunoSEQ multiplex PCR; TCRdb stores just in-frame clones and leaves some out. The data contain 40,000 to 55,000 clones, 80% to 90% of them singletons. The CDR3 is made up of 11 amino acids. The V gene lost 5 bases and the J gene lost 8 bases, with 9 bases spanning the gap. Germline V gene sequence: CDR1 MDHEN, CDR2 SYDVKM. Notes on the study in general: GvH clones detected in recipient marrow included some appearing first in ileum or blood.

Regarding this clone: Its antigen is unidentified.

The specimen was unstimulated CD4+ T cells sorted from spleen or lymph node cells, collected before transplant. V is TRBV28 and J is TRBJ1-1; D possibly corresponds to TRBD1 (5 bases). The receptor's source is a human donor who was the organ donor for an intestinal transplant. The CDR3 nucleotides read TGTGCCAGCAGTCCGACAGCAGAAGCTTTCTTT. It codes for CASSPTAEAFF.